This TCR beta chain came from a study of T cell repertoires in cytomegalovirus infection. On the study more broadly: Public TCR beta signatures provided an indication of both CMV infection and a matching HLA type.

The V segment lost 1 base and the J segment 8 bases; nucleotides outside the gene matches: 4. From germline, CDR1 is LNHDA and CDR2 SQIVND (reference sequence). This CDR3 is 15 amino acids long. Details on this clonotype: Its specificity is not known.

TCRdb ran MiXCR on the reads and lists one entry per CDR3 protein. The table includes tens of thousands of distinct CDR3 sequences, roughly a fifth detected once. The receptor was derived from a human donor in good health (CMV status not recorded). Some clones in this sample may be carry-over from other donors' samples. This chain joins TRBV19 and TRBJ2-4; TRBD2 aligns across 11 bases. Specimen: CD8+ T cells from cultured PBMCs, collected from culture after CMV antigen stimulation. The CDR3 reads CASSIGGLAADIQYF. The CDR3 DNA reads TGTGCCAGTAGTATAGGGGGACTAGCGGCCGACATTCAGTACTTC.